A single sample gave rise to the 31 T cell receptor beta chains below, sequenced in a study of CD8+ T cells in alopecia areata listed by TCRdb under 2018. The label giving this sample's time point can be read as: around 29 days on oral tofacitinib. Per the publication, the treatment or condition label means: oral pan-JAK inhibitor, 5-10 mg twice daily. Receptor amplification or capture employed the immunoSEQ multiplex PCR assay. For TCR sequencing, RNA was extracted from every sample and reverse transcribed into cDNA to serve as template. The immuneACCESS repertoire file appears here via TCRdb, limited to in-frame rearrangements. These files lack a portion of the clones; in checked studies, under half of the deficit traces to unresolved V genes, and the cause of the others is not known. Counted in this sample were approximately 200,000 clones; around 56% of them appeared once. Approximately 3.4% of the sample belongs to the ten largest clones.

Material: CD4+ T cells sorted from blood, obtained at week 4, from a patient treated with tofacitinib. Every receptor here comes from a human donor with alopecia areata.

V is TRBV2 and J is TRBJ2-5; D remains unclear. V lost 7 bases to trimming and J lost 2 bases, with 11 bases between them. The CDR3 consists of 13 residues. Germline loops: CDR1 SNHLY, CDR2 FYNNEI. CDR3 coding DNA: TGTGCCAGCACCCGGGTAGGGCAAGAGACCCAGTACTTC. This codes for CASTRVGQETQYF. The full variable domain, rest sourced from reference TRBV2 and TRBJ2-5, is EPEVTQTPSHQVTQMGQEVILRCVPISNHLYFYWYRQILGQKVEFLVSFYNNEISEKSEIFDDQFSVERPDGSNFTLKIRSTKLEDSAMYFCASTRVGQETQYFGPGTRLLVL.

The chain joins TRBV4-2 to TRBJ1-2; TRBD1 agrees at 8 bases. This CDR3 is built from 14 residues. The ends lost 0 bases at V and 8 bases at J; junction bases unmatched: 5. Per the germline V gene, CDR1 is LGHNA and CDR2 is YNFKEQ. CDR3 DNA sequence: TGTGCCAGCAGCCAAGATGTCAGGGGGCAGGGCTACACCTTC. It specifies CASSQDVRGQGYTF.

The table lists this clone with a count of one. V gene TRBV4-1 combines with J gene TRBJ2-7; 7 bases are shared with TRBD1. V shed 4 bases and J 3 bases; nucleotides not matched to a gene: 9. CDR3 length: 15 amino acids. CDR1 is MGHRA and CDR2 is YSYEKL in the germline V gene. The CDR3 coding sequence is TGCGCCAGCAGCCCTACCTCGGGACAGATCTACGAGCAGTACTTC. It specifies CASSPTSGQIYEQYF.

This chain uses TRBV7-3 with TRBJ2-5, with D possibly being TRBD1 (6 bases). The ends were cut back, 5 bases at V and 2 bases at J, with 9 bases in the middle. Germline assignment: CDR1 SGHTA and CDR2 FQGTGA. The CDR3 is 13 residues long. CDR3 sequence: CASSRGQQETQYF. CDR3 nucleotides: TGTGCCAGCAGCCGCGGACAGCAAGAGACCCAGTACTTC.

The CDR3 protein is CASTSVGRGHQPQHF. DNA of the CDR3: TGTGCCAGCACTTCCGTAGGGAGAGGGCATCAGCCCCAGCATTTT. The chain couples TRBV6-6 to TRBJ1-5, with D unclear. V was clipped by 7 bases and J by 5 bases, with 18 bases between them. Germline assignment: CDR1 MNHNY and CDR2 SVGAGI (reference sequence). This CDR3 region has 15 residues.

The J gene is TRBJ1-2, the V gene TRBV30, with a possible D match to TRBD1 (6 bases). The CDR3 has 15 residues. CDR1 is GTSNPN and CDR2 is SVGIG in the germline V gene (reference sequence). V lost 0 bases, J lost 8 bases, and 19 bases lay in between. The CDR3 region has the DNA TGTGCCTGGAGTGTAGGCGAGGTAGACAGGCGAGGCTACACCTTC. Translation gives CAWSVGEVDRRGYTF.

This rearrangement joins TRBV29-1 to TRBJ1-5; a possible D gene is TRBD1 (5 bases). Between the trimmed V and J ends, which lost 3 bases and 5 bases, there was a span of 11 bases. The CDR3 runs 13 residues. Looked up from germline, CDR1 is SQVTM and CDR2 is ANQGSEA. The CDR3 spells CSVEGTRDQPQHF. The CDR3 DNA follows: TGCAGCGTTGAGGGGACGAGGGATCAGCCCCAGCATTTT. The full variable domain, rest sourced from reference TRBV29-1 and TRBJ1-5, is SAVISQKPSRDICQRGTSLTIQCQVDSQVTMMFWYRQQPGQSLTLIATANQGSEATYESGFVIDKFPISRPNLTFSTLTVSNMSPEDSSIYLCSVEGTRDQPQHFGDGTRLSIL.

As concerns this clone: Other nucleotide sequences from this sample produce the same CDR3. The chain uses TRBV29-1 and TRBJ1-2; D is ambiguous. The CDR3 has 11 amino acids. Germline V gives CDR1 SQVTM, CDR2 ANQGSEA. The germline V and J ends were trimmed by 1 base and 2 bases, with 2 bases remaining between them. The CDR3 sequence: CSVEVNYGYTF. The CDR3 DNA follows: TGCAGCGTTGAAGTGAACTATGGCTACACCTTC.

This rearrangement joins TRBV29-1 to TRBJ2-2; D ambiguous. V was clipped by 4 bases and J by 8 bases, with 11 bases between them. Per the germline V gene, CDR1 is SQVTM and CDR2 is ANQGSEA. CDR3 length: 12 residues. CDR3 sequence: CSVALGRGELFF. Written as DNA, the CDR3 is TGCAGCGTTGCATTGGGAAGAGGGGAGCTGTTTTTT.

J is TRBJ2-2 and V is TRBV7-2; no definite D call. The V end lost 3 bases, the J end lost 8 bases, and 4 bases lay between the germline ends. This CDR3 has 11 residues. Germline V lookup: CDR1 SGHTA, CDR2 FQGNSA. The CDR3 region is CASSFAGELFF. Here the CDR3 DNA reads TGTGCCAGCAGCTTTGCTGGGGAGCTGTTTTTT. Supplemented by reference TRBV7-2 and TRBJ2-2, the full variable domain reads GAGVSQSPSNKVTEKGKDVELRCDPISGHTALYWYRQSLGQGLEFLIYFQGNSAPDKSGLPSDRFSAERTGGSVSTLTIQRTQQEDSAVYLCASSFAGELFFGEGSRLTVL.

In nucleotides, the CDR3 is TGTGCCAGCAGCGCTGGACAGCAAGAGACCCAGTACTTC. Translating gives CASSAGQQETQYF. This chain joins TRBV9 and TRBJ2-5, with a possible D match to TRBD1 (6 bases). The CDR3 loop spans 13 amino acids. Germline loops: CDR1 SGDLS, CDR2 YYNGEE. Trimming removed 3 bases at V and 2 bases at J, with 8 bases between.

The chain links TRBV29-1 to TRBJ2-1; 9 bases are shared with TRBD2. The V and J ends lost 3 bases and 4 bases, in that order; junction bases with no gene match: 13. The germline gives CDR1 SQVTM, CDR2 ANQGSEA. The CDR3 is 17 amino acids. This chain's CDR3 is CSVDLGWRGGLYNEQFF. The CDR3 DNA reads TGCAGCGTTGACCTGGGGTGGCGGGGGGGACTATACAATGAGCAGTTCTTC.

This clone occurred a few times. This chain connects TRBV7-2 to TRBJ2-5; 8 positions agree with TRBD1. Trimming took 1 base from V and 6 from J; bases not matched to a gene: 1. In germline, CDR1 is SGHTA, CDR2 FQGNSA. The length of the CDR3 is 13 residues. CDR3 sequence (DNA): TGTGCCAGCAGCTTAGACAGGGGGAAGACCCAGTACTTC. This translates into CASSLDRGKTQYF.

This clone came up a few times. V and J are TRBV5-1 and TRBJ2-7, with 8 nucleotides matching TRBD1. Germline CDR1 SGHRS, CDR2 YFSETQ. V lost 4 bases and J lost 2; bases outside the gene matches: 5. The CDR3 covers 14 residues. CDR3 nucleotides: TGCGCCAGCAGCAGGGGACAGGTGACCTACGAGCAGTACTTC. Translation gives CASSRGQVTYEQYF.

CDR3 protein: CSVEERDIESYTF. The DNA of the CDR3 is TGCAGCGTTGAAGAGCGGGACATTGAGAGCTACACCTTC. This chain connects TRBV29-1 to TRBJ1-2, with D possibly being TRBD1 (6 bases). This CDR3 is 13 amino acids long. Germline V CDR1 and CDR2: SQVTM, ANQGSEA. V was pared by 0 bases and J by 9 bases, with 14 bases between.

The V call is TRBV5-4, the J call TRBJ1-6, with 9 nucleotides matching TRBD1. CDR3 length: 15 residues. From germline, CDR1 is SGHNT and CDR2 YYREEE (reference sequence). The J segment lost 7 bases and the V segment lost 4 bases, leaving 6 bases of the junction unmatched. CDR3 DNA: TGTGCCAGCAGCACCCGACAGGGGGGGAATTCACCCCTCCACTTT. This encodes CASSTRQGGNSPLHF.

This rearrangement joins TRBV5-4 to TRBJ2-2, with 7 bases that match TRBD1. Germline trimming cut 5 bases from V and 4 bases from J; bases unmatched to any gene: 5. Germline values: CDR1 SGHNT, CDR2 YYREEE (reference sequence). The CDR3 length is 14 residues. The chain's CDR3 is CASSPQGITGELFF. CDR3 coding DNA: TGTGCCAGCAGTCCACAGGGGATCACCGGGGAGCTGTTTTTT. The variable domain in full, with the rest retrieved from reference TRBV5-4 and TRBJ2-2, is ETGVTQSPTHLIKTRGQQVTLRCSSQSGHNTVSWYQQALGQGPQFIFQYYREEENGRGNFPPRFSGLQFPNYSSELNVNALELDDSALYLCASSPQGITGELFFGEGSRLTVL.

The chain couples TRBV15 to TRBJ1-1, with no clear D. Germline values: CDR1 LNHNV, CDR2 YYDKDF (reference sequence). Trimming took off 0 bases at V and 6 bases at J, with 11 bases between the two ends. The CDR3 consists of 14 residues. The CDR3 loop is CATSRDRGFPEAFF. As DNA, the CDR3 is TGTGCCACCAGCAGAGATCGAGGCTTCCCTGAAGCTTTCTTT.

The gene calls are TRBV27 and TRBJ1-1; 8 bases line up with TRBD1. Germline V gene sequence: CDR1 MNHEY, CDR2 SMNVEV (reference sequence). The ends lost 5 bases at V and 6 bases at J; junction bases unmatched: 5. The CDR3 runs 13 residues. This CDR3 reads CASSLDREAEAFF. The CDR3 DNA follows: TGTGCCAGCAGTCTGGACAGGGAGGCTGAAGCTTTCTTT.

The V gene is TRBV14, the J gene TRBJ1-1; D is unclear. Deletions cut 0 bases from V and 5 bases from J, with 7 bases between. The CDR3 runs 13 residues. Germline values: CDR1 SGHDN, CDR2 FVKESK. In DNA form, the CDR3 reads TGTGCCAGCAGCCAAGATCGGGGAACTGAAGCTTTCTTT. As protein: CASSQDRGTEAFF. Combining the CDR3 with reference TRBV14 and TRBJ1-1 gives the whole variable domain EAGVTQFPSHSVIEKGQTVTLRCDPISGHDNLYWYRRVMGKEIKFLLHFVKESKQDESGMPNNRFLAERTGGTYSTLKVQPAELEDSGVYFCASSQDRGTEAFFGQGTRLTVV.

The chain carries TRBV5-1 and TRBJ2-4; 7 bases are a match to TRBD2. CDR3 length equals 19 residues. CDR1 is SGHRS and CDR2 is YFSETQ in the germline V gene. With V trimmed by 0 bases and J by 7 bases, 19 bases remained unmatched. In DNA, the CDR3 is TGCGCCAGCAGCTTGGGCCAACCTTTGGGGGGGAACCGAGTTAACATTCAGTACTTC. Translated: CASSLGQPLGGNRVNIQYF.

The V and J genes are TRBV7-2 and TRBJ2-5, with TRBD2 matching over 7 bases. CDR3 length equals 14 residues. The germline V gene has CDR1 SGHTA and CDR2 FQGNSA. J gave up 3 bases and V 5 bases, and 6 bases lay outside the gene matches. CDR3 sequence reads: CASSAGGREETQYF. The CDR3 coding sequence is TGTGCCAGCAGCGCCGGGGGGAGAGAAGAGACCCAGTACTTC.

This clone was recorded once. The rearrangement joins TRBV25-1 to TRBJ2-7, with no clear D. Germline V lookup: CDR1 MGHDK, CDR2 SYGVNS. This CDR3 comprises 13 residues. Trimming removed 6 bases at V and 10 bases at J, with 19 bases between. CDR3 in DNA: TGTGCCAGCAGCCCGGACGGAATCCGGCTCCAGTACTTC. Protein product: CASSPDGIRLQYF.

The table lists this clone with a count of one. The chain employs TRBV5-4 and TRBJ2-5; D may be TRBD2 (5 bases). The CDR3 spans 14 residues. Germline V gene lookup returns CDR1 SGHNT and CDR2 YYREEE (reference sequence). Trimming removed 3 bases from V and 2 bases from J, with 11 bases in between. CDR3 protein: CASSSPLGQETQYF. CDR3 DNA: TGTGCCAGCAGCTCCCCACTAGGACAAGAGACCCAGTACTTC. Variable domain in full (rest from reference TRBV5-4 and TRBJ2-5): ETGVTQSPTHLIKTRGQQVTLRCSSQSGHNTVSWYQQALGQGPQFIFQYYREEENGRGNFPPRFSGLQFPNYSSELNVNALELDDSALYLCASSSPLGQETQYFGPGTRLLVL.

V and J are TRBV30 and TRBJ2-5, with 8 bases that match TRBD2. CDR3 length equals 14 residues. V lost 2 bases and J lost 3; bases outside the gene matches: 5. Germline CDR1 and CDR2: GTSNPN and SVGIG (reference sequence). In nucleotides, the CDR3 is TGTGCCTGGAGTATCGGGGGGGCGGAAGAGACCCAGTACTTC. This codes for CAWSIGGAEETQYF.

The chain couples TRBV25-1 to TRBJ1-2, with D unclear. The CDR3 length is 13 residues. Germline CDR1 reads MGHDK; CDR2 reads SYGVNS. Between the trimmed V and J ends, which lost 3 bases and 3 bases, there was a span of 8 bases. The CDR3, as DNA: TGTGCCAGCAGTGATGGGCTATACTATGGCTACACCTTC. It codes for CASSDGLYYGYTF.

Remarks on this clone: Other DNA variants within this sample encode the same CDR3. The V call is TRBV30, the J call TRBJ1-5; D remains ambiguous. Germline CDR1 GTSNPN, CDR2 SVGIG (reference sequence). The CDR3 has 14 residues. The V end lost 0 bases, the J end lost 2 bases, and 8 bases lay between the germline ends. The CDR3 DNA reads as TGTGCCTGGAGTGTACGTGGGGGCAATCAGCCCCAGCATTTT. Translating gives CAWSVRGGNQPQHF.

The chain is built from TRBV27 and TRBJ1-6, with a weak D call TRBD1 (6 bases). The germline gives CDR1 MNHEY, CDR2 SMNVEV (reference sequence). V was shortened by 5 bases and J by 12 bases, with 26 bases between the two germline ends. This CDR3 comprises 17 residues. The CDR3, as DNA: TGTGCCAGCAGTCCAGACCTCAGGGGATCCCTCCAACGACCCCTCCACTTT. This translates into CASSPDLRGSLQRPLHF.

This chain links TRBV5-1 with TRBJ2-6; D possibly uses TRBD1 or TRBD2 (5 bases each). V lost 4 bases to trimming and J lost 2 bases, with 13 bases between them. Germline-derived CDR1 and CDR2 are SGHRS and YFSETQ. The CDR3 loop spans 16 amino acids. CDR3: CASSPVVGAGANVLTF. The CDR3 DNA follows: TGCGCCAGCAGCCCGGTGGTGGGGGCTGGGGCCAACGTCCTGACTTTC.

This clone was counted between two and nine times. The V and J genes are TRBV7-2 and TRBJ1-3, with 7 bases aligning to TRBD1. CDR3 length equals 15 residues. Germline assignment: CDR1 SGHTA and CDR2 FQGNSA. Trimming removed 7 bases from V and 10 bases from J; junction bases left unmatched: 16. The CDR3 region has the DNA TGTGCCAGCACTCGGGACAGCACCCAGATGGGAACCATATATTTT. Residues: CASTRDSTQMGTIYF.

This chain links TRBV30 with TRBJ2-1; D call uncertain. Germline V CDR1 and CDR2: GTSNPN, SVGIG (reference sequence). Trimming took off 0 bases at V and 2 bases at J, with 11 bases between the two ends. The CDR3 is 15 amino acids. The chain's CDR3 is CAWSVQLQTYNEQFF. The CDR3 bases are TGTGCCTGGAGTGTACAGCTCCAAACCTACAATGAGCAGTTCTTC.